The next 15 T cell receptor beta chains were all read from a single sample in a study of Ad26.COV2.S vaccination and SARS-CoV-2 variants. Described treatment: around 19 received Ad26.COV2.S at low or high dose, single or two shots; about five received placebo; per-sample allocation not given. Following the first vaccine or placebo injection, samples were taken on day 63. Measured with immunoSEQ multiplex PCR; TCRdb has only the in-frame clones, and not every one. The sample includes 500,000 or so clones, around nine tenths seen only once; the top ten take about 13%. Source: peripheral blood, taken in a trial of Ad26.COV2.S vaccine versus placebo. Receptors originate from a person between 18 and 60 years old who received the Ad26.COV2.S COVID-19 vaccine or a placebo.

The chain has TRBV6-6 and TRBJ2-2; TRBD2 might be the D (5 bases). The CDR3 has 15 amino acids. Germline lookup yields CDR1 MNHNY and CDR2 SVGAGI (reference sequence). V was shortened by 2 bases and J by 7 bases, with 14 bases between the two germline ends. The CDR3 DNA reads as TGTGCCAGCAGTTACCCGTCCGGCGGGCACGGGGAGCTGTTTTTT. It translates to CASSYPSGGHGELFF.

J is TRBJ2-1 and V is TRBV6-1, with a possible D match to TRBD1 (6 bases). CDR3 length: 13 amino acids. The germline gives CDR1 MNHNS, CDR2 SASEGT. With 0 bases removed from V and 10 bases from J, the gap between germline ends came to 10 bases. In DNA, the CDR3 is TGTGCCAGCAGTGAAGCGGGACACGACGAGCAGTTCTTC. Translation: CASSEAGHDEQFF.

The chain employs TRBV6-1 and TRBJ1-2, with 7 bases identical to TRBD1. V shed 3 bases, J shed 5 bases, and the junction held 9 bases outside the gene matches. The CDR3 extends over 15 amino acids. Germline-derived CDR1 and CDR2 are MNHNS and SASEGT. Here the CDR3 reads CASSEGAGRGYGYTF. CDR3 in DNA: TGTGCCAGCAGTGAGGGCGCGGGCAGGGGGTATGGCTACACCTTC.

Note on this clone: One end of the junction varies from germline; a read error may be responsible. The rearrangement joins TRBV7-8 to TRBJ2-5; D remains ambiguous. The CDR3 totals 11 residues. In germline, CDR1 is SGHVS, CDR2 FQNEAQ. CDR3 bases: TGTGCCAGCAGCCAAGATCGGGTTGGTAACTTC. Translating gives CASSQDRVGNF.

This clone was observed once. The J gene is TRBJ1-4, the V gene TRBV7-8; a weak D match, TRBD1 (6 bases). Trimming removed 1 base at V and 8 bases at J, with 8 bases between. The germline V gene encodes CDR1 SGHVS and CDR2 FQNEAQ. The CDR3 runs to 13 residues. CDR3 amino acids: CASSLDRDEKLFF. The CDR3 DNA reads TGTGCCAGCAGCTTAGACAGGGACGAAAAACTGTTTTTT.

The genes are TRBV15 and TRBJ2-7; the match to TRBD1 covers 11 bases. Germline V gene data show CDR1 as LNHNV and CDR2 as YYDKDF (reference sequence). V trimming: 0 bases; J trimming: 9 bases; junction bases outside the gene matches: 4. The CDR3 has 14 amino acids. CDR3 sequence: CATSREPGQGVQYF. The CDR3 DNA is TGTGCCACCAGCAGAGAGCCGGGACAGGGGGTGCAGTACTTC.

This chain connects TRBV6-5 to TRBJ1-5; D unclear. The V gene's germline CDR1 is MNHEY and CDR2 SVGAGI. V was pared by 8 bases and J by 11 bases, with 13 bases between. The CDR3 runs 11 residues. The CDR3 bases are TGTGCCAGCCACGACGTTGAGTCCCAGCATTTT. Amino acid sequence: CASHDVESQHF.

The CDR3 protein is CASSYPGPQFF. The CDR3, as DNA: TGTGCCAGCAGTTACCCGGGGCCTCAGTTCTTC. This chain joins TRBV6-2 or TRBV6-3 and TRBJ2-1; tentatively, D is TRBD1 or TRBD2 (5 bases each). V was trimmed by 2 bases and J by 13 bases, leaving 9 bases between them. Germline V gene data show CDR1 as MNHEY and CDR2 as SVGEGT. This CDR3 has 11 residues.

The chain employs TRBV13 and TRBJ2-3, with 7 bases fitting TRBD1. This CDR3 comprises 15 residues. CDR1 is PRHDT, CDR2 FYEKMQ, per germline (reference sequence). Trimming cost V 0 bases and J 2 bases; bases outside gene matches: 2. The CDR3 DNA sequence: TGTGCCAGCAGCTTAGGGACAGGGTTCACAGATACGCAGTATTTT. Translating it yields CASSLGTGFTDTQYF.

The gene calls are TRBV18 and TRBJ2-1; D is ambiguous. Trimming removed 2 bases at V and 6 bases at J, with 11 bases between. The germline gives CDR1 KGHSH, CDR2 LQKENI. This CDR3 region has 14 residues. CDR3 DNA sequence: TGTGCCAGCTCACCAGCTCCAATCGTCAATGAGCAGTTCTTC. Protein sequence: CASSPAPIVNEQFF.

This rearrangement joins TRBV15 to TRBJ2-2, with D unresolved. The CDR3 has 13 residues. Trimming stripped 5 bases from V and 0 bases from J, with 4 bases between. CDR1 is LNHNV and CDR2 is YYDKDF in the germline V gene (reference sequence). The CDR3 loop is CATSPTNTGELFF. The CDR3 DNA reads as TGTGCCACCAGCCCTACGAACACCGGGGAGCTGTTTTTT.

The CDR3 reads CASGKDRITDTQYF. The CDR3 bases are TGCGCCAGCGGGAAGGACAGGATCACAGATACGCAGTATTTT. The J gene is TRBJ2-3, the V gene TRBV5-1, with 7 bases matching TRBD1. CDR3 length: 14 residues. Trimming took 7 bases from V and 2 from J; bases not matched to a gene: 7. Germline V gene sequence: CDR1 SGHRS, CDR2 YFSETQ.

The chain is built from TRBV3-1 (or the pseudogene TRBV3-2) and TRBJ2-3; D call uncertain. Germline V gene sequence: CDR1 LGHDT, CDR2 YNNKEL (reference sequence). The ends were cut back, 1 base at V and 4 bases at J, with 0 bases in the middle. This CDR3 spans 11 amino acids. The chain's CDR3 is CASSQADTQYF. CDR3 sequence (DNA): TGTGCCAGCAGCCAAGCAGATACGCAGTATTTT.

The chain links TRBV28 to TRBJ2-3; 7 positions match TRBD2. The CDR3 loop spans 16 amino acids. Trimming cost V 4 bases and J 2 bases; bases outside gene matches: 9. Germline assignment: CDR1 MDHEN and CDR2 SYDVKM. The CDR3 nucleotides are TGTGCCAGCAGTTCCTCTAGCGGTCAAACCACAGATACGCAGTATTTT. Residues: CASSSSSGQTTDTQYF. The full variable domain, with the rest looked up from reference TRBV28 and TRBJ2-3, is DVKVTQSSRYLVKRTGEKVFLECVQDMDHENMFWYRQDPGLGLRLIYFSYDVKMKEKGDIPEGYSVSREKKERFSLILESASTNQTSMYLCASSSSSGQTTDTQYFGPGTRLTVL.

As regards this clone: This specimen includes other DNA sequences encoding the same CDR3. The chain is built from TRBV30 and TRBJ1-2; TRBD1 might be the D (6 bases). The V end lost 0 bases, the J end lost 5 bases, and 7 bases lay between the germline ends. The CDR3 is made up of 12 amino acids. Germline V lookup: CDR1 GTSNPN, CDR2 SVGIG (reference sequence). The CDR3 sequence: CAWSVGQYGYTF. The CDR3 DNA follows: TGTGCCTGGAGTGTAGGACAGTATGGCTACACCTTC.